This TCR beta chain was recorded in a study of OX40 agonist ivuxolimab in advanced cancers. With regard to the full study: The costimulatory receptor OX40 (CD134) was targeted by ivuxolimab, a fully human IgG2 agonistic monoclonal antibody. Intravenous ivuxolimab was administered to patients every 2 weeks at six dose levels: 0.01, 0.1, 0.3, 1.5, 3 and 10 mg/kg. Of the roughly 53 patients in dose escalation, 19 had hepatocellular carcinoma, approximately 15 had melanoma, 9 had renal cell carcinoma and 9 had head and neck cancer. In the dose-escalation cohort, around four fifths of patients were male, and the mean age was roughly 60 years, with a range of roughly 23 to 85. Patients were allowed to have had prior anti-PD-1, anti-PD-L1 or anti-CTLA-4 therapy, and 40% to 45% of the dose-escalation patients had previously received checkpoint inhibitors. Partial responses were achieved by three dose-escalation patients, of whom one had hepatocellular carcinoma and two had cutaneous melanoma. Peripheral TCRbeta sequencing aimed to test whether ivuxolimab altered TCR sequence diversity and caused clonal T-cell expansion. The monotherapy dose-escalation portion (N of about 47 patients) of the phase I ivuxolimab trial is reported in the paper. Beyond this particular receptor, the publication reports: At doses from 0.1 to 3.0 mg/kg, clonal expansion was seen in both CD4+ and CD8+ blood T cells between baseline and week 6. Antigen specificity was not determined for the clonally expanded peripheral T cells. After ivuxolimab, expanded clones were on average more numerous among CD8+ T cells than among CD4+ T cells. In the 0.1-3.0 mg/kg groups, partial responders were among the patients with the lowest normalized peripheral clonal expansion, particularly in CD8+ T cells. Low levels of normalized T-cell clonal expansion were also shown by some nonresponding patients.

V and J are trimmed by 3 bases and 7 bases, and the gene matches miss 6 bases of the junction. The CDR3 holds 14 amino acids from the cysteine to the phenylalanine. Of the read, only the CDR3 DNA is kept; its 42 bases are in frame from base 1. From the germline V gene (reference sequence), CDR1 is SEHNR and CDR2 is FQNEAQ. For this clone: Which antigen it targets is not known. Base qualities are not provided; no much larger clone lies one nucleotide away.

Patients with autoimmune disease history or receiving systemic immunosuppression were excluded from the trial. Peripheral blood for TCR sequencing was collected from all dose cohorts at baseline, on cycle 4 day 1, and on cycle 7 day 1. The samples were taken from a phase I, first-in-human, multicenter, open-label dose-escalation trial of ivuxolimab. Adults with locally advanced or metastatic melanoma, renal cell carcinoma, hepatocellular carcinoma or head and neck squamous cell carcinoma were enrolled in the trial. CD4+ and CD8+ T cells were sorted separately from peripheral blood before TCR sequencing. For sequencing of the TCRbeta CDR3 region, genomic DNA was extracted from the sorted cells. The immunoSEQ Assay was used to sequence the TCRbeta CDR3 regions. TCRdb mirrors the immuneACCESS table, restricted to in-frame sequences. Some clones are absent from its copies; in checked studies, under half trace to an unresolved V gene, and the reason for the others is unknown. Present in this sample are about 75,000 clones, about 86% of which were seen just once. The top ten hold nearly 8% of the sample.

This chain joins TRBV7-9 to TRBJ1-5; 7 middle bases align to TRBD1. This clonotype was sampled from an adult with an advanced solid tumor such as melanoma, head and neck, liver or kidney cancer. The sample was CD4+ or CD8+ T cells sorted from blood, taken in a trial of the OX40 agonist ivuxolimab. The CDR3 has the sequence CASSFDRVTQPQHF. The nucleotide sequence is given as TGTGCCAGCAGCTTCGACAGGGTTACGCAGCCCCAGCATTTT.